This T cell receptor (beta chain) was captured by sequencing in a study of T cells after yellow fever vaccination. For TCR, cDNA came from 5'RACE template switching, which added a universal primer site and UMIs. In TCRdb, the 5' RACE reads were re-called with MiXCR into one record per CDR3 protein. The data contain some 600,000 distinct CDR3 sequences, approximately 13% of them singletons. The CDR3 sequence is 14 residues long. Looked up from germline, CDR1 is DFQATT and CDR2 is SNEGSKA (reference sequence). Trimming stripped 6 bases from V and 3 bases from J, with 18 bases between. The table lists this clonotype with many counts. The antigen is not known. Notes on the study in general: Post-booster repertoires contained most primary-vaccination clones again (roughly 96% CD4, roughly 91% CD8).

This TCR derives from a man aged 30 to 45 who received the YFV17D yellow fever vaccine. V gene TRBV20-1 combines with J gene TRBJ2-7, with D perhaps matching TRBD1 (6 bases). This material consisted of PBMCs, taken on the day of the yellow fever booster vaccination. The CDR3 DNA sequence: TGCAGTGCCCAAAGGGGGACAAATCGCTACGAGCAGTACTTC. Protein sequence: CSAQRGTNRYEQYF.